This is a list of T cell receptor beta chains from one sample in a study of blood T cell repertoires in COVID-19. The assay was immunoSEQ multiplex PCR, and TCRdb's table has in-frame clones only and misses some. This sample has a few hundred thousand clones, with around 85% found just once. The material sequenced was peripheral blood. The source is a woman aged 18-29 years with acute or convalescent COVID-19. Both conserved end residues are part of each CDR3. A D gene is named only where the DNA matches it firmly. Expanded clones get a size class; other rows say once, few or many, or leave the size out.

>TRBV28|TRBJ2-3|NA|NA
TGTGCCAGCGGGGGCGGGCCGAGCACAGATACGCAGTATTTT
CASGGGPSTDTQYF
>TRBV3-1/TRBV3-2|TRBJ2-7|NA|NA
TGTGCCAGCAGCCAAGAGACCGGGACACTCTCCTACGAGCAGTACTTC
CASSQETGTLSYEQYF
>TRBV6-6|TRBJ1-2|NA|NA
TGTGCCAGCAGTTCCGCAGGGTCTGGTGGCTACACCTTC
CASSSAGSGGYTF
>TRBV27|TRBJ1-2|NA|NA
TGTGCCAGCTATCAGGGAAACTATGGCTACACCTTC
CASYQGNYGYTF
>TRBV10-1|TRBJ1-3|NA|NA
TGCGCCAGCAGTGATCGGGGTCTCTCTGGAAACACCATATATTTT
CASSDRGLSGNTIYF
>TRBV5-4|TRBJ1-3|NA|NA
TGTGCCAGCAGCTCCCTAGACGCGGACACCATATATTTT
CASSSLDADTIYF
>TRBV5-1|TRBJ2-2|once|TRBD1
TGCGCCAGCAGCTACGGACAGGGGTACACCGGGGAGCTGTTTTTT
CASSYGQGYTGELFF
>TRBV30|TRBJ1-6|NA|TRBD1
TGTGCCTGGAGTGTACGACAGGGGGGTTCACCCCTCCACTTT
CAWSVRQGGSPLHF
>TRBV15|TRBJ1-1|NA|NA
TGTGCCACCACTTCTTCGGGAGAGAAAGCTGAAGCTTTCTTT
CATTSSGEKAEAFF
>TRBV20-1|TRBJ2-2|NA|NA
TGCAGTGCTAGTGCACTAGTTGGAGTACATGACGGGGAGCTGTTTTTT
CSASALVGVHDGELFF
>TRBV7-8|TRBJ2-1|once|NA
TGTGCCAGCAGCTTATTGTTGTCGGTCTACAATGAGCAGTTCTTC
CASSLLLSVYNEQFF
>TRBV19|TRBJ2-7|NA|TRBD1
TGTGCCAGTACCCGGGACAGTCACTCCTACGAGCAGTACTTC
CASTRDSHSYEQYF
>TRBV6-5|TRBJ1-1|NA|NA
TGTGCCACGAGCTCATCGAGGCGAACTGAAGCTTTCTTT
CATSSSRRTEAFF
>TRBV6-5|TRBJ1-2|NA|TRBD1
TGTGCCAGCAGATTGGACAGGATCTATGGCTACACCTTC
CASRLDRIYGYTF
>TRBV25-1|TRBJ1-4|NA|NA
TGTGCCAGCAGTGAATCTTCAACTAATGAAAAACTGTTTTTT
CASSESSTNEKLFF
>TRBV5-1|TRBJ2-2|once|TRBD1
TGCGCCAGCAGCTTGTATGGCCCACGACAGGGGGAAACCGGGGAGCTGTTTTTT
CASSLYGPRQGETGELFF
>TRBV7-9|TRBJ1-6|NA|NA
TGTGCCAGCAGCTTGTATCTAACGGATAATTCACCCCTCCACTTT
CASSLYLTDNSPLHF
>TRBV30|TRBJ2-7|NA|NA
TGTGCCTGGAGTGACGCTCCGGACGAGCAGTACTTC
CAWSDAPDEQYF
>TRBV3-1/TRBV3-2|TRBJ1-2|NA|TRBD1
TGTGCCAGCAGCCAAAGACAGGGGGCGCGTCGTGGCTACACCTTC
CASSQRQGARRGYTF
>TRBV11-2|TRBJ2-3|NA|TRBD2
TGTGCCAGCAGCCTAACTAGCGGGGTGTCAGATACGCAGTATTTT
CASSLTSGVSDTQYF
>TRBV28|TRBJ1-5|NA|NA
TGTGCCAGCAGTTTGGGGCGCGCTGGGGATCAGCCCCAGCATTTT
CASSLGRAGDQPQHF
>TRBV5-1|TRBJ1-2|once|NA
TGCGCCAGCAGCCTGACAGGCAGCGCGAATCGTGGCTACACCTTC
CASSLTGSANRGYTF
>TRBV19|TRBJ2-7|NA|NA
TGTGCCAGTAGTATAGAGGTCGGCGGATCCTACGAGCAGTACTTC
CASSIEVGGSYEQYF
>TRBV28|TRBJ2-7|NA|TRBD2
TGTGCCAGCAGTTTGACCAGCGGGAGTTCCTACGAGCAGTACTTC
CASSLTSGSSYEQYF
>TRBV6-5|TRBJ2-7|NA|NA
TGTGCCAGCAGTTACTTCGGGTCGGGCGAGCAGTACTTC
CASSYFGSGEQYF
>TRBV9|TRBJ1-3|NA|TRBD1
TGTGCCAGCAGCACCACAGGGGGTTCTGGAAACACCATATATTTT
CASSTTGGSGNTIYF
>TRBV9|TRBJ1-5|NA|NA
TGTGCCAGCATCGTTCTTCAGGTAAATAGCAATCAGCCCCAGCATTTT
CASIVLQVNSNQPQHF
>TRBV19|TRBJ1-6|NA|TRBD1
TGTGCCAGTAGTATAAAGCCAGGGACAGCTCATTCACCCCTCCACTTT
CASSIKPGTAHSPLHF
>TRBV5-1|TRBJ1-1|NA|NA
TGCGCCAGCAGCGAAGAGATGAACACTGAAGCTTTCTTT
CASSEEMNTEAFF
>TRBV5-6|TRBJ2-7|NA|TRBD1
TGTGCCAGCAGCCCGGACAGGGCCTACGAGCAGTACTTC
CASSPDRAYEQYF